Listed below are T cell receptor beta chains from one sample, sequenced in a study of control samples from healthy donors and cancer patients. Sequenced by immunoSEQ multiplex PCR; TCRdb stores in-frame clones only, minus some. The sample has roughly 50,000 clones; about 95% are singletons. Sequenced sample: blood. The source of these receptors is a man aged 25-40 years in good health. CDR3s include the opening cysteine and the closing phenylalanine or tryptophan. Each record gives: clone size, D gene, J gene, V gene, CDR3 DNA, CDR3 protein. D genes are given only for firm matches. A row's size may be missing; if present it is once, few, many or a size class.

NA | NA | TRBJ1-1 | TRBV5-1 | TGCGCCAGCAGCTTGGCCACAGGCCCCTCAGAAGCTTTCTTT | CASSLATGPSEAFF
NA | NA | TRBJ1-1 | TRBV6-5 | TGTGCCAGCAGTACTTCAAACACTGAAGCTTTCTTT | CASSTSNTEAFF
NA | NA | TRBJ2-1 | TRBV29-1 | TGCAGCGCCAAGGACCCGTTATCGGGGGCTGAGCAGTTCTTC | CSAKDPLSGAEQFF
NA | NA | TRBJ2-5 | TRBV14 | TGTGCCAGCAGCCAAGGAGTTATCCAAGAGACCCAGTACTTC | CASSQGVIQETQYF
few | TRBD1 | TRBJ2-1 | TRBV7-9 | TGTGCCAGCAGCTTGGGACAGGGGCAGAATGAGCAGTTCTTC | CASSLGQGQNEQFF
NA | NA | TRBJ2-7 | TRBV6-6 | TGTGCCAGCAGTTACTCGGGAGCCTACGAGCAGTACTTC | CASSYSGAYEQYF
once | TRBD2 | TRBJ2-1 | TRBV5-1 | TGCGCCAGCAGACTAGCGGGAGGTAATGAGCAGTTCTTC | CASRLAGGNEQFF
NA | NA | TRBJ1-3 | TRBV9 | TGTGCCAGCAGCGTAGCCGTACACTCTGGAAACACCATATATTTT | CASSVAVHSGNTIYF
NA | NA | TRBJ1-1 | TRBV20-1 | TGCAGTGCTAGGGGGTTAACTGAAGCTTTCTTT | CSARGLTEAFF
NA | NA | TRBJ2-5 | TRBV27 | TGTGCCAGCAGTTCGCTAAGGGGCACTCGGCCAGAGACCCAGTACTTC | CASSSLRGTRPETQYF
NA | TRBD1 | TRBJ1-2 | TRBV19 | TGTGCCAGTAGGACAGGGGTTGGCTACACCTTC | CASRTGVGYTF
NA | NA | TRBJ2-7 | TRBV6-6 | TGTGCCAGCAGCAGGGACTCCTACGAGCAGTACTTC | CASSRDSYEQYF
NA | TRBD2 | TRBJ2-3 | TRBV6-5 | TGTGCCAGCAGATTGGTAGCGGGGACCACAGATACGCAGTATTTT | CASRLVAGTTDTQYF
NA | TRBD2 | TRBJ2-5 | TRBV24-1 | TGTGCCACCAGTGATGAAACTAGCGGACTGAAAGAGACCCAGTACTTC | CATSDETSGLKETQYF
NA | NA | TRBJ2-3 | TRBV5-1 | TGCGCCAGCAGCCCACGGGACAACACAGATACGCAGTATTTT | CASSPRDNTDTQYF
NA | TRBD1 | TRBJ1-2 | TRBV6-6 | TGTGCCAGCAGCACAGGGGGCGGAGGCTACACCTTC | CASSTGGGGYTF
NA | TRBD1 | TRBJ1-1 | TRBV10-1 | TGCGCCAGCAGACCTAAGGGGAGGGACAGGGGAACTGAAGCTTTCTTT | CASRPKGRDRGTEAFF
NA | NA | TRBJ1-1 | TRBV30 | TGTGCCTGGAGTGTACAGGGGAACACTGAAGCTTTCTTT | CAWSVQGNTEAFF
NA | NA | TRBJ1-2 | TRBV19 | TGTGCCAGTAGAGATGGGGCAAGAGGCTACACCTTC | CASRDGARGYTF
NA | NA | TRBJ2-7 | TRBV7-9 | TGTGCCAGCAGCCCTCCCGACGGCACCTACGAGCAGTACTTC | CASSPPDGTYEQYF
NA | TRBD2 | TRBJ2-1 | TRBV7-3 | TGTGCCAGCAGCCCGACTAGCGAGTACAATGAGCAGTTCTTC | CASSPTSEYNEQFF
NA | TRBD1 | TRBJ2-2 | TRBV7-2 | TGTGCCAGCAGCTTGGGACAGGTTAACACCGGGGAGCTGTTTTTT | CASSLGQVNTGELFF
NA | TRBD1 | TRBJ2-1 | TRBV27 | TGTGCCAGCAGTTTATCCCGGACAGGGACCTACAATGAGCAGTTCTTC | CASSLSRTGTYNEQFF